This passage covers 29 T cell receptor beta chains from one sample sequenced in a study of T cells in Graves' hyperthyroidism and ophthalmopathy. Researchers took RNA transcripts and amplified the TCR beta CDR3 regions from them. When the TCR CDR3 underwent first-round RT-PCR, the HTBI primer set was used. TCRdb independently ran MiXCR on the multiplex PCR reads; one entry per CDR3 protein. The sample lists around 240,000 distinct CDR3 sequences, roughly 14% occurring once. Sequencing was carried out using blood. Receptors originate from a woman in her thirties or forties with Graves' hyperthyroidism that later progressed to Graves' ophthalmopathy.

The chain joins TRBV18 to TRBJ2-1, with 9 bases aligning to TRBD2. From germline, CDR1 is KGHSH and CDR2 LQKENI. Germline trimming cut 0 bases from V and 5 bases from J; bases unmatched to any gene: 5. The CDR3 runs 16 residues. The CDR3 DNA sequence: TGTGCCAGCTCACCACCAGGGCTAGCGGGAAACAATGAGCAGTTCTTC. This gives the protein CASSPPGLAGNNEQFF.

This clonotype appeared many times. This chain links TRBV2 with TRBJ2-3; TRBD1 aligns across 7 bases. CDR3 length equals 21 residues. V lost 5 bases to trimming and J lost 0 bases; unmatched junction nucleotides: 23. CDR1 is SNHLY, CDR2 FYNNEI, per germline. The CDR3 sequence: CASSIRNPLVTGATSTDTQYF. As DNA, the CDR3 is TGTGCCAGCAGTATCAGGAACCCCCTGGTAACAGGGGCCACTAGCACAGATACGCAGTATTTT.

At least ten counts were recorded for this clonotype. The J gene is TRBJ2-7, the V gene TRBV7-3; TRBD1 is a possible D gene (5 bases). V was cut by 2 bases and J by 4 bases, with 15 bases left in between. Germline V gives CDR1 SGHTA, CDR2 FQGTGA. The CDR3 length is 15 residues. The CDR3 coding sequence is TGTGCCAGCAGCTTACGCCCAGGGTCGTCTTACGAGCAGTACTTC. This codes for CASSLRPGSSYEQYF.

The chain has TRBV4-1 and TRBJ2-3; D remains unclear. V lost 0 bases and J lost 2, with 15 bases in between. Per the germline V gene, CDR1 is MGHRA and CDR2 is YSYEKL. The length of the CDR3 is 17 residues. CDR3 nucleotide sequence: TGCGCCAGCAGCCAAGATTTGATTCCCCCCCTCACAGATACGCAGTATTTT. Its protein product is CASSQDLIPPLTDTQYF.

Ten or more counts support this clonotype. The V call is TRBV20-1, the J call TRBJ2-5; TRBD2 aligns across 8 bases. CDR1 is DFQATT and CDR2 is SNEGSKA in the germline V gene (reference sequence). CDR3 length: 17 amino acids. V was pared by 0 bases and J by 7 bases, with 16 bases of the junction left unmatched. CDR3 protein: CSARDPGRLAGLGTQYF. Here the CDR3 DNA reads TGCAGTGCTAGAGATCCCGGCAGGTTAGCGGGATTGGGGACCCAGTACTTC.

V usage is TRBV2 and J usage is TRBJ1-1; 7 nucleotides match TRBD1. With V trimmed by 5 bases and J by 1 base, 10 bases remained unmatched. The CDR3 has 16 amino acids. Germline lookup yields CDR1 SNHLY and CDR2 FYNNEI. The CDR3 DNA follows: TGTGCCAGCAGTCGGACGACAGGGAGGAGGAACACTGAAGCTTTCTTT. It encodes CASSRTTGRRNTEAFF.

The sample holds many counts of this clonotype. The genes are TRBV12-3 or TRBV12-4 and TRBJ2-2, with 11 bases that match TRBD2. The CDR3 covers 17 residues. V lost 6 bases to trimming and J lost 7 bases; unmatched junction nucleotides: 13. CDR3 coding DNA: TGTGCCAGCAGCCTACTAGCGGGAGCCGCCGGAAGCGGGGAGCTGTTTTTT. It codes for CASSLLAGAAGSGELFF.

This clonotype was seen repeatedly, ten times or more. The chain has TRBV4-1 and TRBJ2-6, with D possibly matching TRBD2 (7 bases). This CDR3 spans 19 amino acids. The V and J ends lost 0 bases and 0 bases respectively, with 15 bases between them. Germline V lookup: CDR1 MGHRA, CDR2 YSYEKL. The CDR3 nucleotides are TGCGCCAGCAGCCAAGATAGGGGGGGGAGTTTCTCTGGGGCCAACGTCCTGACTTTC. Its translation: CASSQDRGGSFSGANVLTF.

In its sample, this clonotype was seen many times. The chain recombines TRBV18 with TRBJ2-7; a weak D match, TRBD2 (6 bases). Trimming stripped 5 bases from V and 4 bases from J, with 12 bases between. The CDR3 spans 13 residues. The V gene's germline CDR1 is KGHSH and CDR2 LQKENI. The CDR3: CASSFGLRYEQYF. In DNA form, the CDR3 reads TGTGCCAGCTCATTTGGACTAAGGTACGAGCAGTACTTC.

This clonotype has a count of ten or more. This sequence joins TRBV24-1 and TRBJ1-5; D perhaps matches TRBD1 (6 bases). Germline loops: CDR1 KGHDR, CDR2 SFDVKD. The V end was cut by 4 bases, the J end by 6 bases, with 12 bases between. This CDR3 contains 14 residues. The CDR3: CATSDRGKGQPQHF. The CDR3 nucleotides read TGTGCCACCAGTGACAGGGGAAAGGGTCAGCCCCAGCATTTT.

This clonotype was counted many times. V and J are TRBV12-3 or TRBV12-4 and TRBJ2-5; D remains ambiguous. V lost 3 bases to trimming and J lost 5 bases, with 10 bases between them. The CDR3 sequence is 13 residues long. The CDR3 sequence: CASSFEVSETQYF. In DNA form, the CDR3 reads TGTGCCAGCAGTTTTGAGGTGTCCGAGACCCAGTACTTC.

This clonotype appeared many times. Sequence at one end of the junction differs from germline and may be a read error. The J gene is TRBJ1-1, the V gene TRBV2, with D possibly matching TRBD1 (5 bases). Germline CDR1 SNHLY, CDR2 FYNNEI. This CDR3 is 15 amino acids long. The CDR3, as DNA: TGTGCCAGCAGTGAAGGGCGGGGACTGAACACTGAAGCTCTCTTT. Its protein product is CASSEGRGLNTEALF. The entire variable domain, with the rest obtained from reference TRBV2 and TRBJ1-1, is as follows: EPEVTQTPSHQVTQMGQEVILRCVPISNHLYFYWYRQILGQKVEFLVSFYNNEISEKSEIFDDQFSVERPDGSNFTLKIRSTKLEDSAMYFCASSEGRGLNTEALFGQGTRLTVV.

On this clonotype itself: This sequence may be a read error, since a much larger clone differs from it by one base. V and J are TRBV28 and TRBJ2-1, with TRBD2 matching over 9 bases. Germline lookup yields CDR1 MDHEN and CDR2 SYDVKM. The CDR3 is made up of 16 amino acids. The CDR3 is CVSSLSLAGAYNEQFF. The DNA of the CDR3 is TGTGTCAGCAGTTTATCCTTAGCGGGAGCCTACAATGAGCAGTTCTTC.

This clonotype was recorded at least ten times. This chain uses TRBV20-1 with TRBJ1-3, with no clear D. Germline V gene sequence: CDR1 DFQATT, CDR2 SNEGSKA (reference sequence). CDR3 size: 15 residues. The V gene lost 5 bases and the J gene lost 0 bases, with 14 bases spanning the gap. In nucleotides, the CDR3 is TGCAGTGCTCTGGGCGACATTTTCTCTGGAAACACCATATATTTT. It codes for CSALGDIFSGNTIYF.

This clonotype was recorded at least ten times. The CDR3 spells CASSYSSTAGNTGELFF. The CDR3 coding sequence is TGTGCCAGCAGTTACTCGAGTACGGCAGGGAACACCGGGGAGCTGTTTTTT. The J gene is TRBJ2-2, the V gene TRBV6-5, with D uncertain. Germline CDR1 reads MNHEY; CDR2 reads SVGAGI. The CDR3 covers 17 residues. Trimming shortened V by 0 bases and J by 1 base, and 12 bases separated the two germline ends.

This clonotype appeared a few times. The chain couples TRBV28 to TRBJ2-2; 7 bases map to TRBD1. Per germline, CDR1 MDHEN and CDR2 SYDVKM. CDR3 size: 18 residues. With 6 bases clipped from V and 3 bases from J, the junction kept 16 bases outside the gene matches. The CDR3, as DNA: TGTGCCAGCAGCCCCGACTTTACAGGGGTGGGTGACACCGGGGAGCTGTTTTTT. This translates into CASSPDFTGVGDTGELFF. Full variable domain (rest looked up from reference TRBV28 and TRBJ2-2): DVKVTQSSRYLVKRTGEKVFLECVQDMDHENMFWYRQDPGLGLRLIYFSYDVKMKEKGDIPEGYSVSREKKERFSLILESASTNQTSMYLCASSPDFTGVGDTGELFFGEGSRLTVL.

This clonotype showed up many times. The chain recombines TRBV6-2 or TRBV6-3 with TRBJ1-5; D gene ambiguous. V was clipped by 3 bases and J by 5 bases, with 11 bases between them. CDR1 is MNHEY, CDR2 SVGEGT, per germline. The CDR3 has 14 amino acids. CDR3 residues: CASSYRTAHQPQHF. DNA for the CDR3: TGTGCCAGCAGTTATAGAACAGCTCATCAGCCCCAGCATTTT.

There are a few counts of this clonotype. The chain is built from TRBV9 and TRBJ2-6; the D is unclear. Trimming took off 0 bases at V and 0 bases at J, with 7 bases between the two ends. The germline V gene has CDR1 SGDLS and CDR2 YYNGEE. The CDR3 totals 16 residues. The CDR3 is CASSVATISGANVLTF. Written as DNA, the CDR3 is TGTGCCAGCAGCGTAGCCACCATCTCTGGGGCCAACGTCCTGACTTTC.

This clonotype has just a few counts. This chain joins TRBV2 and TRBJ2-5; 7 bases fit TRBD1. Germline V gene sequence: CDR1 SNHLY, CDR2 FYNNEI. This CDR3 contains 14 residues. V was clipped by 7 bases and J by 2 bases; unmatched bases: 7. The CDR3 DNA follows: TGTGCCAGCAAGCGAGGGACAGTGCAAGAGACCCAGTACTTC. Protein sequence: CASKRGTVQETQYF.

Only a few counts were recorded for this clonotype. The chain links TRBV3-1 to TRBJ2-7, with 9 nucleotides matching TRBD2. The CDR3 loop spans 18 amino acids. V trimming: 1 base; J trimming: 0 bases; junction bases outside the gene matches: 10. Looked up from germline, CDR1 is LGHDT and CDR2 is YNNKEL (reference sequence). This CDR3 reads CASSQVPAGGPSSYEQYF. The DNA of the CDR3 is TGTGCCAGCAGCCAAGTCCCAGCGGGAGGTCCTAGCTCCTACGAGCAGTACTTC.

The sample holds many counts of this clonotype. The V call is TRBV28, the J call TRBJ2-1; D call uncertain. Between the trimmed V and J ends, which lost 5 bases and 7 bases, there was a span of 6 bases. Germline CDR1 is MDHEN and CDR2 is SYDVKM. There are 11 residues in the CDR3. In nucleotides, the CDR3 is TGTGCCAGCAGTACGGTAAATGAGCAGTTCTTC. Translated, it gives CASSTVNEQFF.

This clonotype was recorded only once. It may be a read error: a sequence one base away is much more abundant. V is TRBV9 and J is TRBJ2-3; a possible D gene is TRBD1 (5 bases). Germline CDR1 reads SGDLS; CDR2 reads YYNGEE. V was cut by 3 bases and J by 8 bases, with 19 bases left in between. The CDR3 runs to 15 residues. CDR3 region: CASSAYRSTPGTQYF. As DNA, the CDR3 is TGTGCCAGCAGCGCCTACAGGTCAACGCCAGGTACGCAGTATTTT.

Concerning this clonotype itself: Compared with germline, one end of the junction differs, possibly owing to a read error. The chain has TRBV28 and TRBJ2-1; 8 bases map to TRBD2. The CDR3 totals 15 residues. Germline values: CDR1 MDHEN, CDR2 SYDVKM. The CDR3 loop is CVSSSGLVGYNEQFF. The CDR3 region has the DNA TGCGTCAGCAGTTCGGGACTAGTGGGATACAATGAGCAGTTCTTC.

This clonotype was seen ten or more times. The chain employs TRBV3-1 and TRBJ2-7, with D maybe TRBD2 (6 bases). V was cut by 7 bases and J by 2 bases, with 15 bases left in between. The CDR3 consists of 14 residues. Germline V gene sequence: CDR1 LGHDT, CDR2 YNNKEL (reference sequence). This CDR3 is CASIGSGETYEQYF. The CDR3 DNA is TGTGCCAGCATCGGGTCGGGAGAGACCTACGAGCAGTACTTC.

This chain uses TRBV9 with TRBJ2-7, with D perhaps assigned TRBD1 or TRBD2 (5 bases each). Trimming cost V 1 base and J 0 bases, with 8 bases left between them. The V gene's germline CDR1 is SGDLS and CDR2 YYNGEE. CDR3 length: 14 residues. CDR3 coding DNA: TGTGCCAGCAGCGTAATGGGGACCTCCTACGAGCAGTACTTC. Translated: CASSVMGTSYEQYF.

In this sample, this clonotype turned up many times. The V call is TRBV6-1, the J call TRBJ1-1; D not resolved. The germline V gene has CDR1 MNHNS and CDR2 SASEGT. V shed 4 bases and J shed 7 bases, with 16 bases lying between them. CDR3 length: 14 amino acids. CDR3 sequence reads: CASSVNPEGLEAFF. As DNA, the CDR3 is TGTGCCAGCAGTGTAAATCCAGAAGGACTTGAAGCTTTCTTT.

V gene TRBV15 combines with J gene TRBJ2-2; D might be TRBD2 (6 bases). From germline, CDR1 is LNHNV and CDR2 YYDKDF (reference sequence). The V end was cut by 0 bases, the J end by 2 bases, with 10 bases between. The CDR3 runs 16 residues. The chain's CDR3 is CATSRDLAGNTGELFF. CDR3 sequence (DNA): TGTGCCACCAGCAGAGATCTGGCGGGAAACACCGGGGAGCTGTTTTTT.

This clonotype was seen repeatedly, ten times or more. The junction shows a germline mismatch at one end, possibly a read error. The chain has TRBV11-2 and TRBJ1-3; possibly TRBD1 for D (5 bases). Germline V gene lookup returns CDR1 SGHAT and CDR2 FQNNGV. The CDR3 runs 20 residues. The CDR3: CASSPIRKAEGSRSGNTIYF. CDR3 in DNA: TGTGCCAGCAGCCCTATTAGGAAAGCCGAGGGGTCCCGCTCTGGGAACACCATATATTTT.

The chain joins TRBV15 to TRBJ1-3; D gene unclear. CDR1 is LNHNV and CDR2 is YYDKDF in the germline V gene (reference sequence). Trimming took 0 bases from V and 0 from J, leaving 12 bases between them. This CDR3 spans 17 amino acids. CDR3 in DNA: TGTGCCACCAGCAGAGAGGCCTACTCCCCCTCTGGAAACACCATATATTTT. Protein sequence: CATSREAYSPSGNTIYF.